This section outlines one TCR beta chain sequence together with its context. The data were obtained in a study of technical replicates of blood from several donors. The repertoire was sequenced with immunoSEQ multiplex PCR; TCRdb's copy has only in-frame clones and lacks some. The table shows 50,000 to 65,000 clones, with 92% occurring only once. This CDR3 contains 14 residues. The specimen was PBMCs. The sequence came from a human donor in good health. Some clones in this sample may be carry-over from other donors' samples. The chain is built from TRBV21-1 and TRBJ2-5; the table's D call TRBD2 went unverified against the DNA. TRBV21-1 is noted as a pseudogene. This chain's CDR3 is CASSNYGLCETQYF. The CDR3 nucleotides read TGTGCCAGCAGCAATTACGGTCTTTGTGAGACCCAGTACTTC.